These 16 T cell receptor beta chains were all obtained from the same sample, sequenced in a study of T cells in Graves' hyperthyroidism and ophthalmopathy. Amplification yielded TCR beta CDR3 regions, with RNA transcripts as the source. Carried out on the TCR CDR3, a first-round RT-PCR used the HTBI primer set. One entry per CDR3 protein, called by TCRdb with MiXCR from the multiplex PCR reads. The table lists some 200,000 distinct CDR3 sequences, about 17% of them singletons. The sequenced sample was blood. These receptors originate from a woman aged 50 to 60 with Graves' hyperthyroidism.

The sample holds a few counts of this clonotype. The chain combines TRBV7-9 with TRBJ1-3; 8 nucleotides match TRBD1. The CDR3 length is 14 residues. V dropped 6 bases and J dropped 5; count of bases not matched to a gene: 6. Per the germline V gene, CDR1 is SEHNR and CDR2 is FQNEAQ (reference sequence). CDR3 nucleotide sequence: TGTGCCAGCAGTTACGGACAGGGAAGAAACACCATATATTTT. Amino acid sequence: CASSYGQGRNTIYF.

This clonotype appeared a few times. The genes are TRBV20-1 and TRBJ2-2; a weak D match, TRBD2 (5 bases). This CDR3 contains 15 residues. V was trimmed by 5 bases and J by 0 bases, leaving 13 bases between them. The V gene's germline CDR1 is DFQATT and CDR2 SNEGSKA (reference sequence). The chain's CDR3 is CSASPRAANTGELFF. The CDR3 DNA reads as TGCAGTGCTTCCCCGCGGGCTGCGAACACCGGGGAGCTGTTTTTT.

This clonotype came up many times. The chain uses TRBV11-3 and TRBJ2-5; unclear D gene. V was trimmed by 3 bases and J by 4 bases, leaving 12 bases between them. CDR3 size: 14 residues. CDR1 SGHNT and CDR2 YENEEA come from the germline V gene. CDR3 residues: CASSFFGVGETQYF. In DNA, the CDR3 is TGTGCCAGCAGCTTTTTCGGAGTGGGAGAGACCCAGTACTTC.

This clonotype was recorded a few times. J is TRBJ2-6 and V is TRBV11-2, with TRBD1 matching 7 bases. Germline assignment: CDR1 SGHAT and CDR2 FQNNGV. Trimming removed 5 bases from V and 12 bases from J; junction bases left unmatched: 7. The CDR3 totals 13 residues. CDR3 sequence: CASSPPTGTVLTF. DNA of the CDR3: TGTGCCAGCAGCCCCCCGACAGGGACCGTCCTGACTTTC. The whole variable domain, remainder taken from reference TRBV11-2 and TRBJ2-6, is EAGVAQSPRYKIIEKRQSVAFWCNPISGHATLYWYQQILGQGPKLLIQFQNNGVVDDSQLPKDRFSAERLKGVDSTLKIQPAKLEDSAVYLCASSPPTGTVLTFGAGSRLTVL.

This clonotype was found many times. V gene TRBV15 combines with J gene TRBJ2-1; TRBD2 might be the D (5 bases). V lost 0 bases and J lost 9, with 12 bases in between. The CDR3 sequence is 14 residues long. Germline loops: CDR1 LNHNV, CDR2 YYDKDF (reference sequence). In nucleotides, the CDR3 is TGTGCCACCAGCAGAGATCTGGGTCGGGGTGAGCAGTTCTTC. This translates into CATSRDLGRGEQFF.

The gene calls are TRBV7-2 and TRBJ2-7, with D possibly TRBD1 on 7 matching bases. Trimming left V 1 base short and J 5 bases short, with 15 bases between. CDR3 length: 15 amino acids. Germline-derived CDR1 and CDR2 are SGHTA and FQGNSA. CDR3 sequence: CASSLGQGEAHEQYF. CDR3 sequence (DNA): TGTGCCAGCAGCTTAGGCCAGGGGGAGGCCCACGAGCAGTACTTC.

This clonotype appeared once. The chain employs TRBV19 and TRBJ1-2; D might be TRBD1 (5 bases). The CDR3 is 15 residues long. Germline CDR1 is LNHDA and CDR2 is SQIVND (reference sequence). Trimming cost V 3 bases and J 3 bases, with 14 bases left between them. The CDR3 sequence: CASSMRQLEDYGYTF. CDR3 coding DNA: TGTGCCAGTAGTATGAGACAGCTCGAGGACTATGGCTACACCTTC.

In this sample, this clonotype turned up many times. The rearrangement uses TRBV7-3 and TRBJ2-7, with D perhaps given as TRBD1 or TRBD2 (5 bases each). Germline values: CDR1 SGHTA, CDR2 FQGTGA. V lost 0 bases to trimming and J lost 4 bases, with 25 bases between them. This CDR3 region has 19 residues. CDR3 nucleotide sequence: TGTGCCAGCAGCTTAACATCGGTGGTATTGGGGACCGCCGCTTACGAGCAGTACTTC. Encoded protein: CASSLTSVVLGTAAYEQYF. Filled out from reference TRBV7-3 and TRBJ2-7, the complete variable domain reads GAGVSQTPSNKVTEKGKYVELRCDPISGHTALYWYRQSLGQGPEFLIYFQGTGAADDSGLPNDRFFAVRPEGSVSTLKIQRTERGDSAVYLCASSLTSVVLGTAAYEQYFGPGTRLTVT.

CDR3 sequence: CASSLAGTTKETQYF. DNA for the CDR3: TGCGCCAGCAGCTTGGCCGGGACAACAAAAGAGACCCAGTACTTC. The chain uses TRBV5-1 and TRBJ2-5; D possibly corresponds to TRBD1 (6 bases). Germline V gene data show CDR1 as SGHRS and CDR2 as YFSETQ. The V end was cut by 0 bases, the J end by 3 bases, with 12 bases between. This CDR3 has 15 amino acids.

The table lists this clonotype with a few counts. The CDR3 protein is CASSRDSFYYNEQFF. CDR3 nucleotides: TGTGCCAGCAGCCGAGACAGTTTTTACTACAATGAGCAGTTCTTC. The chain couples TRBV6-1 to TRBJ2-1, with D possibly TRBD1 on 5 matching bases. The CDR3 covers 15 residues. V was shortened by 6 bases and J by 3 bases, with 15 bases between the two germline ends. Germline V CDR1 and CDR2: MNHNS, SASEGT.

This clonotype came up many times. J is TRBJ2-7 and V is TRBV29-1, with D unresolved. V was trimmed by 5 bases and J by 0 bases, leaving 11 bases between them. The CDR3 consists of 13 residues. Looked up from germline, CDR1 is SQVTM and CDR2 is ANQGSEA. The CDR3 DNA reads TGCAGCGTTCGCCCACCCAACTCCTACGAGCAGTACTTC. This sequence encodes CSVRPPNSYEQYF.

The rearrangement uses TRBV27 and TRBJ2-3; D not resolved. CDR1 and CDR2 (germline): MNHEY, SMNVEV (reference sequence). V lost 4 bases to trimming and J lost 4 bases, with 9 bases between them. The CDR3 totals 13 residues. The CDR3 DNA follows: TGTGCCAGCAGTTCAGTGGTCCCAGATACGCAGTATTTT. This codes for CASSSVVPDTQYF.

CDR3: CAWTRLEQRYTEAFF. CDR3 in DNA: TGTGCCTGGACACGTTTGGAACAGCGGTACACTGAAGCTTTCTTT. The chain carries TRBV30 and TRBJ1-1; D call uncertain. The CDR3 consists of 15 residues. V was clipped by 4 bases and J by 3 bases, with 18 bases between them. Per the germline V gene, CDR1 is GTSNPN and CDR2 is SVGIG (reference sequence).

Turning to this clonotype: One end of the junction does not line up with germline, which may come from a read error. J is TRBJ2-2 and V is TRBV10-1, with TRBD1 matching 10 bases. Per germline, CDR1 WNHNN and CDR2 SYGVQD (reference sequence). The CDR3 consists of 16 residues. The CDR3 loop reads CASSESRTGGTGELLF. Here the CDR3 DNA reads TGCGCCAGCAGTGAGTCAAGGACAGGGGGTACCGGGGAGCTGCTTTTT.

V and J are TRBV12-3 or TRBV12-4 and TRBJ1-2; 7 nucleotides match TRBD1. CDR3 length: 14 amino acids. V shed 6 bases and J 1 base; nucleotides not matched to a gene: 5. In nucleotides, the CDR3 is TGTGCCAGCAGAGCCGGGACAGTTAACTATGGCTACACCTTC. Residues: CASRAGTVNYGYTF.

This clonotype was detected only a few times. CDR3 bases: TGCGCCAGCAGCCAAGGACAGGTGGAGACCCAGTACTTC. It is translated as CASSQGQVETQYF. This chain joins TRBV4-1 and TRBJ2-5; D might be TRBD1 (6 bases). V lost 1 base, J lost 5 bases, and 8 bases lay in between. CDR1 and CDR2 from the germline V gene are MGHRA and YSYEKL. This CDR3 contains 13 residues.